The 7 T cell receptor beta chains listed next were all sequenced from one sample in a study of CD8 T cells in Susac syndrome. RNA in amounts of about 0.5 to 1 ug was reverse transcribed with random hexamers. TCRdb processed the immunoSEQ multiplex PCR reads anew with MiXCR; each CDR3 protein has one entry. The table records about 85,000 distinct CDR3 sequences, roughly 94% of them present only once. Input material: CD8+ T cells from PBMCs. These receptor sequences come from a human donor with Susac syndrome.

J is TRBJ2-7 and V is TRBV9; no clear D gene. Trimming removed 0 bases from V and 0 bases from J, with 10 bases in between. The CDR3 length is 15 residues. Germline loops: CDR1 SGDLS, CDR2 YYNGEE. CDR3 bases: TGTGCCAGCAGCGTAGCGACTTCCCCCTCCTACGAGCAGTACTTC. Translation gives CASSVATSPSYEQYF.

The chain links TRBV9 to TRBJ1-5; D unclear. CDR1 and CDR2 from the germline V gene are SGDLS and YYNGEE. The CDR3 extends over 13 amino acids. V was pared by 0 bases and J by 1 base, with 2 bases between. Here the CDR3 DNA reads TGTGCCAGCAGCGTAGCGAGCAATCAGCCCCAGCATTTT. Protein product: CASSVASNQPQHF.

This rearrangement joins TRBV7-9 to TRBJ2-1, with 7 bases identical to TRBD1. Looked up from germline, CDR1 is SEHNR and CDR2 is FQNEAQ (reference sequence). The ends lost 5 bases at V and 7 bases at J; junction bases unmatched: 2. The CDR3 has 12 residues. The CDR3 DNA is TGTGCCAGCAGCCGACAGGGAAATGAGCAGTTCTTC. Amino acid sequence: CASSRQGNEQFF.

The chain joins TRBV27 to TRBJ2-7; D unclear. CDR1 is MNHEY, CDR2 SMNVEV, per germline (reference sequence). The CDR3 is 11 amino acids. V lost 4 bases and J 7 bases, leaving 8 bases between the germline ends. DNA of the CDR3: TGTGCCAGCAGTTCCCCAGCGGAGCAGTACTTC. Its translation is CASSSPAEQYF.

CDR3 residues: CSVGQSEKLFF. CDR3 DNA: TGCAGCGTTGGACAGTCTGAAAAACTGTTTTTT. The genes are TRBV29-1 and TRBJ1-4; the D gene is possibly TRBD1 (5 bases). CDR3 length equals 11 residues. V was pared by 4 bases and J by 7 bases, with 7 bases between. Germline values: CDR1 SQVTM, CDR2 ANQGSEA.

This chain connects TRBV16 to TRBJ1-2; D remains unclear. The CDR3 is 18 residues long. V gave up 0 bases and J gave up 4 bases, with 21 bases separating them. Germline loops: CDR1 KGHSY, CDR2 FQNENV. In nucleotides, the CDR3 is TGTGCCAGCAGCCAATCGGAAGTCCGCGCGAATATGGGCTATGGCTACACCTTC. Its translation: CASSQSEVRANMGYGYTF. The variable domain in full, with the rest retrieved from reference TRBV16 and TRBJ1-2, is GEEVAQTPKHLVRGEGQKAKLYCAPIKGHSYVFWYQQVLKNEFKFLISFQNENVFDETGMPKERFSAKCLPNSPCSLEIQATKLEDSAVYFCASSQSEVRANMGYGYTFGSGTRLTVV.

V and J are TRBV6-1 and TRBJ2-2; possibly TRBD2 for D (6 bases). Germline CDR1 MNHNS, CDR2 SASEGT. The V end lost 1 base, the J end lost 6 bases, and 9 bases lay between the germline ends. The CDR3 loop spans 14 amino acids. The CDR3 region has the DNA TGTGCCAGCAGTGAAGGTACTAGCCCCGGGGAGCTGTTTTTT. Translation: CASSEGTSPGELFF.